This TCR beta chain was identified during a study of T-cell reconstitution after alpha-beta-depleted transplantation in children. Study findings and constraints: A year had passed since transplant, and T-cell counts and diversity by then came mostly from newly produced T cells. Reportedly, only several hundred clones from non-depleted graft cells drove alpha-beta T-cell counts at about two months. TCRbeta diversity was high at day 60 in some patients (a result of surviving recipient T cells and thymic progenitors).

This clonotype was detected many times. Antigen: not known. It was with unique molecular identifiers that the TCRbeta library was prepared. TCRdb re-called the PCR reads through MiXCR, storing one row per CDR3 protein. This sample has about 300,000 distinct CDR3 sequences; almost 8% occur once, and the top ten carry approximately 9.6%. This CDR3 comprises 15 residues. Germline lookup yields CDR1 SGDLS and CDR2 YYNGEE. Trimming shortened V by 5 bases and J by 0 bases, and 11 bases separated the two germline ends. The clonotype comes from a female patient aged 2 to 10 who had a stem cell transplant for Fanconi anemia, so the T cells may come from the graft donor. This chain joins TRBV9 and TRBJ1-4; D gene ambiguous. Sequenced material: peripheral blood, taken 360 days after TCRalphabeta/CD19-depleted stem cell transplant. CDR3 nucleotides: TGTGCCAGCAGGGTCGGGTATACAACTAATGAAAAACTGTTTTTT. Its protein product is CASRVGYTTNEKLFF.